This is a list of T cell receptor beta chains from one sample in a study of multiple sclerosis patients with progressive multifocal leukoencephalopathy. Assay: immunoSEQ multiplex PCR; the TCRdb copy retains only in-frame clones and omits some. The data show 25,000 to 30,000 clones, about 88% seen once. Sequencing used PBMCs. The receptors originated from a human donor with multiple sclerosis. The CDR3 runs from the conserved cysteine through the conserved F or W. The order of the fields is V gene, J gene, D gene, CDR3 DNA, CDR3 protein. The D gene is left open where the match is weak.

>TRBV7-2|TRBJ2-1|TRBD2
TGTGCCAGCAGCTTATTAGCGGGGGGGCGCAATGAGCAGTTCTTC
CASSLLAGGRNEQFF
>TRBV11-1|TRBJ1-6|.
TGTGCCAGCAGCTTACAGCCCAGCTCCTATAATTCACCCCTCCACTTT
CASSLQPSSYNSPLHF
>TRBV4-1|TRBJ2-7|.
TGCGCCAGCAGCCTTTATGGGGACGTATCAAGCTACGAGCAGTACTTC
CASSLYGDVSSYEQYF
>TRBV4-1|TRBJ2-3|TRBD2
TGCGCCAGCAGCCAAGACGCTAGCGGGGGGATCACAGATACGCAGTATTTT
CASSQDASGGITDTQYF
>TRBV7-3|TRBJ2-3|.
TGTGCCAGCAGCCCAGGGGCAGGGAGCACAGATACGCAGTATTTT
CASSPGAGSTDTQYF
>TRBV15|TRBJ1-2|.
TGTGCCACCAGCAGAAATGGCTATGGCTACACCTTC
CATSRNGYGYTF
>TRBV6-5|TRBJ2-1|TRBD1
TGTGCCAGCAGGATTGGGACAGACTATGAGCAGTTCTTC
CASRIGTDYEQFF
>TRBV7-7|TRBJ2-6|TRBD1
TGTGCTAGCAGCTCCGGACAGGGGTCTGGGGCCAACGTCCTGACTTTC
CASSSGQGSGANVLTF
>TRBV7-9|TRBJ2-3|.
TGTGCCAGCAGCTTAGCCGATAGCACAGATACGCAGTATTTT
CASSLADSTDTQYF
>TRBV5-6|TRBJ1-5|.
TGTGCCAGCAGCTTTAGCCAGATTAGCAATCAGCCCCAGCATTTT
CASSFSQISNQPQHF
>TRBV5-1|TRBJ1-1|TRBD1
TGCGCCAGCAGCTGGGACAGGGAGGTTGGCATGAACACTGAAGCTTTCTTT
CASSWDREVGMNTEAFF
>TRBV27|TRBJ2-5|TRBD2
TGTGCCAGCAGCCTAGCGGGGGGCCAAGAGACCCAGTACTTC
CASSLAGGQETQYF
>TRBV5-6|TRBJ1-1|TRBD1
TGTGCCAGCAGCTTGGCGGCAGGGGGTGGTCAGGCTTTCTTT
CASSLAAGGGQAFF
>TRBV4-1|TRBJ1-2|.
TGCGCCAGCAGCCAAGGTGCCGGGACCGGAGGCTACACCTTC
CASSQGAGTGGYTF
>TRBV19|TRBJ1-5|TRBD1
TGTGCCAGTAGCCTAAAACTGACAGGGCCCCAGCCCCAGCATTTT
CASSLKLTGPQPQHF
>TRBV10-3|TRBJ1-2|TRBD1
TGTGCCATCAGTGAGTCGAGTGTCGGGACAGGGATAAGGAATGGCTACACCTTC
CAISESSVGTGIRNGYTF
>TRBV28|TRBJ2-5|TRBD2
TGTGCCAGCAGTTCGGTAGCGGGGGGGCGAGAGACCCAGTACTTC
CASSSVAGGRETQYF
>TRBV6-6|TRBJ1-1|TRBD1
TGTGCCAGCACCACCCGGGACAGATATATGAACACTGAAGCTTTCTTT
CASTTRDRYMNTEAFF
>TRBV6-5|TRBJ1-1|.
TGTGCCAGCGCGGGGTATTTGAACACTGAAGCTTTCTTT
CASAGYLNTEAFF